This T cell receptor (beta chain) stems from a study of T-cell reconstitution after alpha-beta-depleted transplantation in children. It was with unique molecular identifiers that the TCRbeta library was prepared. TCRdb independently ran MiXCR on the PCR reads; one entry per CDR3 protein. The data hold about 1,000,000 distinct CDR3 sequences, with about 29% observed a single time. General study results and limits: At day 60, the high TCRbeta diversity found in some patients originated from recipient T cells and thymic progenitors that had survived. T cells produced anew were the main source of T-cell counts and diversity one year after transplant. About two months after transplant, alpha-beta T cells reportedly came from several hundred expanded graft clones.

This clonotype was seen more than once but under ten times. Its antigen is not known. The CDR3 has 13 residues. CDR1 is MDHEN, CDR2 SYDVKM, per germline. Trimming left V 11 bases short and J 7 bases short, with 20 bases between. The sample here was PBMCs, mostly from graft donor cells, taken 360 days after TCRalphabeta/CD19-depleted stem cell transplant. The source of this sequence is a boy under two years old who had a stem cell transplant for SCID, so the T cells may come from the graft donor. The chain couples TRBV28 to TRBJ1-1; perhaps TRBD1 as D (6 bases). CDR3 in amino acids: CAVGPTGTSEAFF. The CDR3 DNA reads TGTGCCGTCGGTCCCACAGGGACGAGTGAAGCTTTCTTT.